Below are 26 T cell receptor beta chains sequenced from a single sample in a study of blood T cell repertoires in COVID-19. The method was immunoSEQ multiplex PCR; TCRdb's version includes in-frame clones alone and lacks a portion of them. The table shows some 120,000 clones, with roughly 81% occurring only once. Material for sequencing was peripheral blood. These receptors originate from a human donor in a cohort sampled during active COVID-19.

The chain employs TRBV7-2 and TRBJ2-5; TRBD1 might be the D (5 bases). CDR3 length: 16 amino acids. The V gene's germline CDR1 is SGHTA and CDR2 FQGNSA. Trimming stripped 2 bases from V and 4 bases from J, with 17 bases between. The DNA for the CDR3 is TGTGCCAGCAGCTTACACAGGAATGCTAGAGGAGAGACCCAGTACTTC. Translation: CASSLHRNARGETQYF.

The chain joins TRBV27 to TRBJ2-3; 10 bases line up with TRBD2. After removal of 5 bases from V and 2 bases from J, the junction contained 10 bases not matched to a gene. Looked up from germline, CDR1 is MNHEY and CDR2 is SMNVEV (reference sequence). The CDR3 covers 17 residues. CDR3 bases: TGTGCCAGCAGTAACCTAGCGGGGGTCCTCAACACAGATACGCAGTATTTT. Translating gives CASSNLAGVLNTDTQYF.

This chain links TRBV19 with TRBJ2-5; TRBD1 agrees at 10 bases. J gave up 4 bases and V 6 bases, and 2 bases lay outside the gene matches. There are 13 residues in the CDR3. From germline, CDR1 is LNHDA and CDR2 SQIVND (reference sequence). The CDR3 region has the DNA TGTGCCAGTAGAGGGGACAGGGGAGAGACCCAGTACTTC. Translation gives CASRGDRGETQYF.

J is TRBJ1-4 and V is TRBV18; D call uncertain. Trimming cost V 5 bases and J 0 bases, with 4 bases left between them. CDR3 length: 13 amino acids. Germline V gene data show CDR1 as KGHSH and CDR2 as LQKENI. The DNA of the CDR3 is TGTGCCAGCTCAACTGCAACTAATGAAAAACTGTTTTTT. Its translation is CASSTATNEKLFF.

The chain links TRBV30 to TRBJ2-5; 9 nucleotides agree with TRBD2. CDR1 is GTSNPN, CDR2 SVGIG, per germline (reference sequence). V lost 6 bases, J lost 5 bases, and 10 bases stayed unmatched. This CDR3 comprises 14 residues. The chain's CDR3 is CACHGKRGVETQYF. Here the CDR3 DNA reads TGTGCCTGCCATGGGAAGCGGGGGGTGGAGACCCAGTACTTC.

The rearrangement uses TRBV2 and TRBJ1-1; no reliable D call. The V end lost 4 bases, the J end lost 6 bases, and 18 bases lay between the germline ends. This CDR3 has 15 residues. Per germline, CDR1 SNHLY and CDR2 FYNNEI. CDR3 in DNA: TGTGCCAGCAGTGGCCCACGTTGGGCTGCCCCTGAAGCTTTCTTT. Its protein is CASSGPRWAAPEAFF.

V and J are TRBV28 and TRBJ2-1; 7 positions match TRBD2. V shed 3 bases and J 0 bases; nucleotides not matched to a gene: 5. The germline CDR1 and CDR2 sequences are MDHEN and SYDVKM. The CDR3 length is 16 residues. CDR3 loop: CASSFLRTSSYNEQFF. In DNA, the CDR3 is TGTGCCAGCAGTTTTTTAAGGACTAGCTCCTACAATGAGCAGTTCTTC.

This sequence joins TRBV7-8 and TRBJ1-5, with 7 bases that match TRBD1. The ends lost 7 bases at V and 1 base at J; junction bases unmatched: 7. Per germline, CDR1 SGHVS and CDR2 FQNEAQ. This CDR3 is 15 amino acids long. The CDR3 DNA follows: TGTGCCAGCAACGAAGGGGGCTGGAGCAATCAGCCCCAGCATTTT. It encodes CASNEGGWSNQPQHF.

V and J are TRBV5-6 and TRBJ2-7; 8 nucleotides line up with TRBD1. CDR1 is SGHDT, CDR2 YYEEEE, per germline. This CDR3 has 15 amino acids. V shed 2 bases, J shed 4 bases, and the junction held 8 bases outside the gene matches. CDR3 nucleotides: TGTGCCAGCAGCTTAACCGGGACAGGCATTTACGAGCAGTACTTC. It yields the protein CASSLTGTGIYEQYF.

The chain links TRBV5-4 to TRBJ1-1; TRBD1 agrees at 8 bases. The CDR3 extends over 11 amino acids. From germline, CDR1 is SGHNT and CDR2 YYREEE (reference sequence). With V trimmed by 4 bases and J by 10 bases, 3 bases remained unmatched. The CDR3 nucleotides are TGTGCCAGCAGCGTGGGACAGGCAGCTTTCTTT. The encoded protein is CASSVGQAAFF.

The V gene is TRBV7-6, the J gene TRBJ2-2, with TRBD1 matching over 8 bases. Germline V gene data show CDR1 as SGHVS and CDR2 as FNYEAQ. V was clipped by 5 bases and J by 6 bases; unmatched bases: 8. The CDR3 sequence is 15 residues long. CDR3 region: CASSPTGEVAGELFF. The CDR3 nucleotides read TGTGCCAGCAGCCCGACAGGGGAGGTCGCCGGGGAGCTGTTTTTT.

This clone has only one observation. The chain joins TRBV7-2 to TRBJ2-4, with D maybe TRBD2 (7 bases). This CDR3 has 15 amino acids. Germline V gives CDR1 SGHTA, CDR2 FQGNSA. Trimming took 5 bases from V and 9 from J, leaving 20 bases between them. Here the CDR3 reads CASSVGGASDGIQYF. For the CDR3, the DNA is TGTGCCAGCAGCGTGGGGGGGGCCTCTGATGGCATTCAGTACTTC.

V and J are TRBV4-1 and TRBJ1-4, with D unresolved. With 5 bases removed from V and 5 bases from J, the gap between germline ends came to 18 bases. From germline, CDR1 is MGHRA and CDR2 YSYEKL. This CDR3 spans 16 amino acids. The CDR3 region is CASSGRIVTGNEKLFF. CDR3 nucleotide sequence: TGCGCCAGCAGCGGGAGAATAGTGACCGGAAATGAAAAACTGTTTTTT.

The rearrangement joins TRBV10-1 to TRBJ2-1, with 10 bases aligning to TRBD2. The germline CDR1 and CDR2 sequences are WNHNN and SYGVQD (reference sequence). Trimming removed 0 bases from V and 7 bases from J; junction bases left unmatched: 12. The CDR3 is made up of 18 amino acids. CDR3 nucleotide sequence: TGCGCCAGCAGTGAGTCGTTTTTACTAGCGGGGACGACAAATGAGCAGTTCTTC. Translated: CASSESFLLAGTTNEQFF.

The rearrangement uses TRBV5-8 and TRBJ2-7, with 8 bases lining up with TRBD1. CDR1 and CDR2 (germline): SGHTS, YDEGEE. The CDR3 runs to 15 residues. Unmatched junction bases numbered 3, after V lost 0 bases and J lost 1 base. Here the CDR3 reads CASSLGGQASYEQYF. The CDR3 nucleotides are TGTGCCAGCAGCTTGGGGGGACAGGCTTCCTACGAGCAGTACTTC.

In its sample, this clone was seen once. The V and J genes are TRBV5-5 and TRBJ2-7; tentative D call: TRBD2 (5 bases). Germline lookup yields CDR1 SGHKS and CDR2 YYEKEE (reference sequence). This CDR3 is built from 14 residues. Between the trimmed V and J ends, which lost 3 bases and 4 bases, there was a span of 14 bases. The CDR3 DNA is TGTGCCAGCAGCTCCCTGAGAGGGTTGTACGAGCAGTACTTC. Its translation is CASSSLRGLYEQYF.

CDR3 coding DNA: TGTGCCAGCAGTTTAACCGGCGGGTCCTACAATGAGCAGTTCTTC. Its translation is CASSLTGGSYNEQFF. The gene calls are TRBV28 and TRBJ2-1; the D gene is possibly TRBD2 (5 bases). Per germline, CDR1 MDHEN and CDR2 SYDVKM. The V and J ends lost 2 bases and 1 base respectively, with 9 bases between them. CDR3 length equals 15 residues.

The chain links TRBV30 to TRBJ1-3; the D gene is possibly TRBD1 (5 bases). The CDR3 is made up of 13 amino acids. Trimming took off 5 bases at V and 2 bases at J, with 10 bases between the two ends. Germline V gene sequence: CDR1 GTSNPN, CDR2 SVGIG (reference sequence). CDR3 nucleotide sequence: TGTGCCTGGGAAATGGGGCCTGGAAACACCATATATTTT. It codes for CAWEMGPGNTIYF.

The chain combines TRBV4-2 with TRBJ2-7; 9 positions match TRBD1. CDR3 size: 15 residues. In germline, CDR1 is LGHNA, CDR2 YNFKEQ. The J segment lost 2 bases and the V segment lost 0 bases, leaving 2 bases of the junction unmatched. CDR3 coding DNA: TGTGCCAGCAGCCAAGAGCGACAGGGGGCCTACGAGCAGTACTTC. The encoded protein is CASSQERQGAYEQYF.

The chain employs TRBV7-9 and TRBJ1-2, with TRBD1 matching over 11 bases. Germline V gene data show CDR1 as SEHNR and CDR2 as FQNEAQ (reference sequence). The length of the CDR3 is 15 residues. The J segment lost 4 bases and the V segment lost 3 bases, leaving 4 bases of the junction unmatched. Here the CDR3 DNA reads TGTGCCAGCAGCTTGTGGACAGGGGGCGGCTATGGCTACACCTTC. Its protein product is CASSLWTGGGYGYTF.

The chain joins TRBV7-9 to TRBJ2-7; 10 bases map to TRBD1. The CDR3 contains 15 residues. With 4 bases clipped from V and 5 bases from J, the junction kept 8 bases outside the gene matches. Per the germline V gene, CDR1 is SEHNR and CDR2 is FQNEAQ (reference sequence). CDR3 sequence reads: CASSSSGTGVHEQYF. Written as DNA, the CDR3 is TGTGCCAGCAGCTCATCCGGGACAGGGGTCCACGAGCAGTACTTC.

The chain joins TRBV5-4 to TRBJ2-5; D is perhaps TRBD2 (6 bases). With 5 bases removed from V and 5 bases from J, the gap between germline ends came to 16 bases. CDR1 and CDR2 (germline): SGHNT, YYREEE (reference sequence). The CDR3 has 14 residues. Written as DNA, the CDR3 is TGTGCCAGCAGAGATCGGGGGAAAGGGGAGACCCAGTACTTC. This gives the protein CASRDRGKGETQYF.

The chain employs TRBV5-6 and TRBJ2-5; 7 bases are a match to TRBD2. V lost 7 bases and J lost 5; bases outside the gene matches: 8. CDR1 and CDR2 (germline): SGHDT, YYEEEE. CDR3 length: 13 residues. The DNA for the CDR3 is TGTGCCAGCGGGAGGGACTATGAGGAGACCCAGTACTTC. This sequence encodes CASGRDYEETQYF.

The chain is built from TRBV19 and TRBJ2-1; 8 bases align to TRBD1. Trimming at V came to 5 bases and at J to 6 bases, leaving 3 bases not matched to a gene. This CDR3 spans 13 amino acids. CDR1 and CDR2 (germline): LNHDA, SQIVND (reference sequence). The CDR3 nucleotides are TGTGCCAGTAGTTGGGACAGGCCCAATGAGCAGTTCTTC. As protein: CASSWDRPNEQFF.

This clone has only a few counts. V usage is TRBV6-2 or TRBV6-3 and J usage is TRBJ1-5, with a weak D call TRBD1 (6 bases). The V end lost 1 base, the J end lost 5 bases, and 9 bases lay between the germline ends. The germline V gene encodes CDR1 MNHEY and CDR2 SVGEGT. The CDR3 has 14 amino acids. The chain's CDR3 is CASSYYRADQPQHF. The CDR3 region has the DNA TGTGCCAGCAGTTACTACAGGGCCGATCAGCCCCAGCATTTT.

There are a few counts of this clone. The rearrangement links TRBV5-4 to TRBJ2-7, with D possibly being TRBD2 (5 bases). Trimming removed 7 bases at V and 3 bases at J, with 14 bases between. The germline CDR1 and CDR2 sequences are SGHNT and YYREEE (reference sequence). The CDR3 totals 13 residues. This CDR3 reads CASRPGRDYEQYF. The CDR3 DNA reads as TGTGCCAGCCGCCCCGGACGGGACTACGAGCAGTACTTC.